This T cell receptor (beta chain) derives from a study of beta chain features in type 1 diabetes. Study outcomes and limitations: VDJ junctions from type 1 diabetes patients carried fewer insertions and larger deletions.

For this clone: The antigen is unknown.

This CDR3 has 14 amino acids. V lost 6 bases to trimming and J lost 4 bases; unmatched junction nucleotides: 4. The germline CDR1 and CDR2 sequences are KGHSH and LQKENI. Expressed TCRB transcripts got sequenced, as all isolated RNA was reverse transcribed. Profiling relied on immunoSEQ multiplex PCR, and the TCRdb table lists in-frame clones only, not all of them. Of 330,000 or so clones detected, roughly a fifth appear once; the ten largest clones hold 0.044%. The sequence derives from a woman under 30 in good health. The rearrangement joins TRBV18 to TRBJ1-5, with 9 bases matching TRBD1. Sequencing was carried out using naive CD4+ T cells from blood. The CDR3 region is CASSGGTGNQPQHF. The CDR3 DNA reads as TGTGCCAGCTCGGGAGGGACAGGGAATCAGCCCCAGCATTTT. The full variable domain, rest sourced from reference TRBV18 and TRBJ1-5, is NAGVMQNPRHLVRRRGQEARLRCSPMKGHSHVYWYRQLPEEGLKFMVYLQKENIIDESGMPKERFSAEFPKEGPSILRIQQVVRGDSAAYFCASSGGTGNQPQHFGDGTRLSIL.